One sample yielded the 24 T cell receptor beta chains listed below, sequenced in a study of cytomegalovirus exposure and HLA in healthy donors. The PCR ran on 60 Vbeta and 13 Jbeta primers. The method was immunoSEQ multiplex PCR; TCRdb's version includes in-frame clones alone and lacks a portion of them. This repertoire shows some 100,000 clones, just under 70% found once; its top ten account for 5.4%. Sequenced: PBMCs. The receptors originated from a woman in her sixties or seventies in good health and CMV-seropositive.

The chain employs TRBV19 and TRBJ1-1; D gene unclear. CDR1 is LNHDA, CDR2 SQIVND, per germline (reference sequence). The CDR3 is 16 amino acids. V lost 5 bases and J lost 0, with 16 bases in between. The DNA for the CDR3 is TGTGCCAGTAGTTCCCAGGAGGGAAATTTGAACACTGAAGCTTTCTTT. This sequence encodes CASSSQEGNLNTEAFF.

The CDR3 spells CASSPGQVPNNEQFF. In nucleotides, the CDR3 is TGTGCCAGTAGTCCTGGACAGGTCCCGAACAATGAGCAGTTCTTC. This chain connects TRBV19 to TRBJ2-1; 7 nucleotides match TRBD1. Germline V gene sequence: CDR1 LNHDA, CDR2 SQIVND (reference sequence). The CDR3 is made up of 15 amino acids. The ends lost 5 bases at V and 5 bases at J; junction bases unmatched: 9.

This sequence joins TRBV30 and TRBJ1-1; tentative D call: TRBD1 (6 bases). From germline, CDR1 is GTSNPN and CDR2 SVGIG (reference sequence). The ends were cut back, 1 base at V and 4 bases at J, with 13 bases in the middle. The CDR3 runs to 14 residues. CDR3 bases: TGTGCCTGGAGTGGGGCGAACAGGGCCACTGAAGCTTTCTTT. Amino acid sequence: CAWSGANRATEAFF.

This chain connects TRBV25-1 to TRBJ1-4; the match to TRBD1 covers 7 bases. V lost 4 bases to trimming and J lost 3 bases; unmatched junction nucleotides: 2. The CDR3 covers 14 residues. CDR1 MGHDK and CDR2 SYGVNS come from the germline V gene. DNA for the CDR3: TGTGCCAGCAGTGGCGGGACAGCTAATGAAAAACTGTTTTTT. Protein sequence: CASSGGTANEKLFF.

The V call is TRBV5-1, the J call TRBJ1-4; weak D call: TRBD1 (5 bases). The germline V gene has CDR1 SGHRS and CDR2 YFSETQ. This CDR3 has 15 residues. Deletions cut 5 bases from V and 4 bases from J, with 15 bases between. For the CDR3, the DNA is TGCGCCAGCAGGCGAGCAGGGCTGGATAATGAAAAACTGTTTTTT. It specifies CASRRAGLDNEKLFF.

This chain links TRBV6-6 with TRBJ1-1; no clear D gene. The CDR3 spans 13 residues. Trimming shortened V by 8 bases and J by 1 base, and 11 bases separated the two germline ends. CDR1 and CDR2 (germline): MNHNY, SVGAGI (reference sequence). As DNA, the CDR3 is TGTGCCAGCTTGATACTAGAGAACACTGAAGCTTTCTTT. This gives the protein CASLILENTEAFF.

The chain is built from TRBV7-9 and TRBJ1-1; a weak D match, TRBD1 (6 bases). V gave up 11 bases and J gave up 0 bases, with 16 bases separating them. CDR3 length equals 14 residues. Germline CDR1 is SEHNR and CDR2 is FQNEAQ (reference sequence). The CDR3 DNA reads TGTGCCGGCCGACAGGACCAGTTGAACACTGAAGCTTTCTTT. This codes for CAGRQDQLNTEAFF. The full variable domain, its missing parts supplied by reference TRBV7-9 and TRBJ1-1, is DTGVSQNPRHKITKRGQNVTFRCDPISEHNRLYWYRQTLGQGPEFLTYFQNEAQLEKSRLLSDRFSAERPKGSFSTLEIQRTEQGDSAMYLCAGRQDQLNTEAFFGQGTRLTVV.

The genes are TRBV7-2 and TRBJ2-7; a weak D match, TRBD2 (6 bases). Germline-derived CDR1 and CDR2 are SGHTA and FQGNSA. The CDR3 covers 14 residues. Trimming took 10 bases from V and 4 from J, leaving 20 bases between them. CDR3 residues: CATASGSGVYEQYF. The CDR3 DNA reads as TGTGCCACCGCCAGCGGTAGCGGAGTTTACGAGCAGTACTTC.

The V gene is TRBV5-4, the J gene TRBJ2-7; maybe TRBD1 (5 bases). The V end was cut by 5 bases, the J end by 4 bases, with 10 bases between. Germline loops: CDR1 SGHNT, CDR2 YYREEE (reference sequence). This CDR3 region has 12 residues. The DNA of the CDR3 is TGTGCCAGCAGTTCTCAGGGATACGAGCAGTACTTC. Its protein is CASSSQGYEQYF. Full variable domain (missing parts from reference TRBV5-4 and TRBJ2-7): ETGVTQSPTHLIKTRGQQVTLRCSSQSGHNTVSWYQQALGQGPQFIFQYYREEENGRGNFPPRFSGLQFPNYSSELNVNALELDDSALYLCASSSQGYEQYFGPGTRLTVT.

This rearrangement joins TRBV30 to TRBJ1-6; 9 bases are shared with TRBD1. This CDR3 has 13 residues. The ends lost 6 bases at V and 6 bases at J; junction bases unmatched: 3. The germline V gene encodes CDR1 GTSNPN and CDR2 SVGIG (reference sequence). The CDR3 spells CACPGQGNSPLHF. The CDR3 nucleotides are TGTGCCTGTCCGGGACAGGGTAATTCACCCCTCCACTTT. The full variable domain, its missing parts supplied by reference TRBV30 and TRBJ1-6, is SQTIHQWPATLVQPVGSPLSLECTVEGTSNPNLYWYRQAAGRGLQLLFYSVGIGQISSEVPQNLSASRPQDRQFILSSKKLLLSDSGFYLCACPGQGNSPLHFGNGTRLTVT.

This clone showed up just once. The genes are TRBV5-1 and TRBJ2-4; tentative D call: TRBD2 (6 bases). Per germline, CDR1 SGHRS and CDR2 YFSETQ. V lost 0 bases to trimming and J lost 7 bases, with 11 bases between them. The CDR3 sequence is 14 residues long. The CDR3, as DNA: TGCGCCAGCAGCTTGGGGACTGGAGGGAACATTCAGTACTTC. It is translated as CASSLGTGGNIQYF.

V gene TRBV6-4 combines with J gene TRBJ2-3; 8 bases line up with TRBD1. V lost 6 bases, J lost 1 base, and 0 bases stayed unmatched. The germline CDR1 and CDR2 sequences are MRHNA and SNTAGT. This CDR3 is 13 amino acids long. CDR3 in amino acids: CASRGQGTDTQYF. CDR3 nucleotides: TGTGCCAGCAGGGGACAGGGCACAGATACGCAGTATTTT.

J is TRBJ1-1 and V is TRBV6-5, with TRBD1 as a possible D gene (5 bases). The V gene's germline CDR1 is MNHEY and CDR2 SVGAGI. The germline V and J ends were trimmed by 6 bases and 0 bases, with 8 bases remaining between them. CDR3 length: 13 amino acids. The CDR3 sequence is CASSGTLNTEAFF. For the CDR3, the DNA is TGTGCCAGCAGCGGGACTCTGAACACTGAAGCTTTCTTT.

This chain links TRBV7-6 with TRBJ2-7; 7 nucleotides line up with TRBD1. Trimming removed 3 bases from V and 0 bases from J; junction bases left unmatched: 2. This CDR3 contains 14 residues. CDR1 and CDR2 (germline): SGHVS, FNYEAQ. The CDR3 here is CASSFGTVSYEQYF. In DNA form, the CDR3 reads TGTGCCAGCAGCTTTGGGACAGTCTCCTACGAGCAGTACTTC.

The chain uses TRBV5-4 and TRBJ2-7; TRBD1 might be the D (6 bases). The V gene lost 5 bases and the J gene lost 5 bases, with 14 bases spanning the gap. The length of the CDR3 is 13 residues. Germline CDR1 reads SGHNT; CDR2 reads YYREEE (reference sequence). The CDR3, as DNA: TGTGCCAGCAGTAAACAGGGAATGAACGAGCAGTACTTC. Protein: CASSKQGMNEQYF.

The V gene is TRBV7-2, the J gene TRBJ2-5; unclear D gene. CDR1 and CDR2 (germline): SGHTA, FQGNSA. V was pared by 1 base and J by 2 bases, with 11 bases between. This CDR3 contains 15 residues. The DNA for the CDR3 is TGTGCCAGCAGCTTAGGATCCACTTCACAAGAGACCCAGTACTTC. Translated: CASSLGSTSQETQYF.

The chain combines TRBV2 with TRBJ2-7, with D possibly TRBD1 on 6 matching bases. CDR1 SNHLY and CDR2 FYNNEI come from the germline V gene. Trimming took 4 bases from V and 4 from J, leaving 8 bases between them. The CDR3 contains 12 residues. The CDR3 DNA is TGTGCCAGCAGTGGGACAGCTTACGAGCAGTACTTC. Residues: CASSGTAYEQYF.

V gene TRBV4-1 combines with J gene TRBJ2-7, with 9 bases lining up with TRBD1. Germline lookup yields CDR1 MGHRA and CDR2 YSYEKL. V shed 6 bases and J 6 bases; nucleotides not matched to a gene: 9. The CDR3 has 14 amino acids. CDR3 bases: TGCGCCAGCAGACATGGACAGGGGAGAAGCGAGCAGTACTTC. Protein product: CASRHGQGRSEQYF.

This chain uses TRBV19 with TRBJ2-1; TRBD1 matches at 9 bases. This CDR3 is built from 16 residues. V trimming: 6 bases; J trimming: 0 bases; junction bases outside the gene matches: 6. CDR1 and CDR2 (germline): LNHDA, SQIVND (reference sequence). CDR3 residues: CASRDRGGRSYNEQFF. In DNA form, the CDR3 reads TGTGCCAGTAGAGACAGGGGGGGACGCTCCTACAATGAGCAGTTCTTC.

This chain connects TRBV12-5 to TRBJ2-2, with no clear D. The V end lost 8 bases, the J end lost 0 bases, and 7 bases lay between the germline ends. The CDR3 has 13 amino acids. Germline V CDR1 and CDR2: LGHNT, FRNRAP. The CDR3 DNA reads TGTGCTAGTCAGTCATCGAACACCGGGGAGCTGTTTTTT. Translated: CASQSSNTGELFF.

In this sample, this clone turned up a few times. The genes are TRBV7-3 and TRBJ2-1; D gene unclear. CDR3 length equals 13 residues. Germline CDR1 is SGHTA and CDR2 is FQGTGA. Trimming shortened V by 5 bases and J by 2 bases, and 7 bases separated the two germline ends. In DNA form, the CDR3 reads TGTGCCAGCAGCATTGACACCTACAATGAGCAGTTCTTC. Protein: CASSIDTYNEQFF. The variable domain in full, with the rest retrieved from reference TRBV7-3 and TRBJ2-1, is GAGVSQTPSNKVTEKGKYVELRCDPISGHTALYWYRQSLGQGPEFLIYFQGTGAADDSGLPNDRFFAVRPEGSVSTLKIQRTERGDSAVYLCASSIDTYNEQFFGPGTRLTVL.

This chain uses TRBV5-4 with TRBJ2-1; 9 bases map to TRBD2. In germline, CDR1 is SGHNT, CDR2 YYREEE (reference sequence). Trimming took 2 bases from V and 7 from J; bases not matched to a gene: 4. This CDR3 has 14 residues. CDR3 sequence (DNA): TGTGCCAGCAGCTTAGCGGGGGGTCTGAATGAGCAGTTCTTC. Its translation: CASSLAGGLNEQFF.

The chain has TRBV6-1 and TRBJ2-1; 11 nucleotides align to TRBD2. Germline loops: CDR1 MNHNS, CDR2 SASEGT. V shed 8 bases, J shed 6 bases, and the junction held 3 bases outside the gene matches. The CDR3 is 13 residues long. This CDR3 reads CASRLAGSNEQFF. CDR3 bases: TGTGCCAGCCGACTAGCGGGGAGCAATGAGCAGTTCTTC.

The rearrangement links TRBV9 to TRBJ1-5; tentatively, D is TRBD1 (5 bases). Trimming cost V 4 bases and J 7 bases, with 15 bases left between them. The CDR3 consists of 14 residues. Per germline, CDR1 SGDLS and CDR2 YYNGEE. The CDR3 loop reads CASSPHDSPQPQHF. The CDR3 DNA reads TGTGCCAGCAGCCCCCACGACAGTCCACAGCCCCAGCATTTT. The full variable domain, rest sourced from reference TRBV9 and TRBJ1-5, is DSGVTQTPKHLITATGQRVTLRCSPRSGDLSVYWYQQSLDQGLQFLIQYYNGEERAKGNILERFSAQQFPDLHSELNLSSLELGDSALYFCASSPHDSPQPQHFGDGTRLSIL.